Listed below are T cell receptor beta chains from one sample, sequenced in a study of blood T cell repertoires in COVID-19. Measured with immunoSEQ multiplex PCR; TCRdb has only the in-frame clones, and not every one. The sample contains about 54,000 clones, less than 90% of which appear only once. Sequences were obtained from peripheral blood. These TCRs come from a man aged 45 to 65 with acute or convalescent COVID-19. Each CDR3 is given with its conserved first and last residue. The D gene is left open where the match is weak. Some rows mark clone size as missing; the rest say once, few, many or name a class of expanded clone.

abundance	len	v_gene	j_gene	d_gene	CDR3nt	CDR3aa
few	15	TRBV7-2	TRBJ2-7	NA	TGTGCCAGCAGCTTTTCCCAGGAGGTTAGCTACGAGCAGTACTTC	CASSFSQEVSYEQYF
NA	18	TRBV7-3	TRBJ2-1	TRBD2	TGTGCCAGCAGCCCTCGAGGCTCTAGCGGGAGAGGCCCTAATGAGCAGTTCTTC	CASSPRGSSGRGPNEQFF
NA	15	TRBV2	TRBJ2-5	NA	TGTGCCAGCAGCCACCCGGGACATTCGCAAGAGACCCAGTACTTC	CASSHPGHSQETQYF
NA	14	TRBV27	TRBJ2-5	TRBD1	TGTGCCAGCAGCCGGCAGGGGGTTGCGGCGACCCAGTACTTC	CASSRQGVAATQYF
NA	13	TRBV2	TRBJ2-2	NA	TGTGCCAGCAGTGTGATTCTCGGGGGGGAGCTGTTTTTT	CASSVILGGELFF
NA	11	TRBV27	TRBJ2-2	NA	TGTGCCAGCTCGGGGACCGGGGAGCTGTTTTTT	CASSGTGELFF
NA	17	TRBV4-1	TRBJ2-1	TRBD2	TGCGCCAGCAGCCCGGGACTAGCGGGAGGGGACTACAATGAGCAGTTCTTC	CASSPGLAGGDYNEQFF
NA	15	TRBV7-9	TRBJ2-7	NA	TGTGCCAGCAGCTTTACGGGGAATAACCAGGGGGAGCAGTACTTC	CASSFTGNNQGEQYF
NA	15	TRBV27	TRBJ1-1	NA	TGTGCCAGCAGTCTTAACCTCAGGGGGAACACTGAAGCTTTCTTT	CASSLNLRGNTEAFF
NA	13	TRBV7-8	TRBJ1-5	TRBD1	TGTGCCAGCAGCTTACTTTCAACAGGGGACCAGCATTTT	CASSLLSTGDQHF
once	14	TRBV27	TRBJ1-3	NA	TGTGCCAGCAGCCAGCAGGCCTCTGGAAACACCATATATTTT	CASSQQASGNTIYF
NA	13	TRBV7-9	TRBJ1-2	NA	TGTGCCAGCAGCTTCGGGGAGGGGGGTGGCTACACCTTC	CASSFGEGGGYTF
NA	14	TRBV5-1	TRBJ1-5	NA	TGCGCCAGCAGCCTGCGGCCGGAGGGCCAACCCCAGCATTTT	CASSLRPEGQPQHF
NA	15	TRBV19	TRBJ2-1	TRBD2	TGTGCCAGTACCCGTAGCGGGTCAAGGCACAATGAGCAGTTCTTC	CASTRSGSRHNEQFF
NA	14	TRBV5-4	TRBJ1-4	TRBD1	TGTGCCAGCAGCTCAAACAGGGGAAATGAAAAACTGTTTTTT	CASSSNRGNEKLFF
NA	13	TRBV9	TRBJ2-1	TRBD2	TGTGCCAGCAGCGTAGAGCCCGGGGGGGGAGAGTTCTTC	CASSVEPGGGEFF
once	16	TRBV7-6	TRBJ2-5	NA	TGTGCCAGCAGCTTAAACCGTGGACAGTTCCAAGAGACCCAGTACTTC	CASSLNRGQFQETQYF
NA	15	TRBV27	TRBJ1-2	NA	TGTGCCTCCCGTAAGGCAGGGTATCGCTCCTATGGCTACACCTTC	CASRKAGYRSYGYTF
NA	14	TRBV6-6	TRBJ2-1	NA	TGTGCCAGCAGTTACTCGTATGTGGGAGGAGAGCAGTTCTTC	CASSYSYVGGEQFF
NA	14	TRBV29-1	TRBJ2-7	NA	TGCAGCGTTGAAGACGAGAGGAGTGGCGACGAGCAGTACTTC	CSVEDERSGDEQYF
NA	14	TRBV11-1	TRBJ2-7	TRBD1	TGTGCCAGCAGCTTAGTAGGGACAGCCTACGAGCAGTACTTC	CASSLVGTAYEQYF
NA	13	TRBV2	TRBJ1-5	NA	TGTGCCAGCTCAGGGGAAACAAATCAGCCCCAGCATTTT	CASSGETNQPQHF
NA	14	TRBV4-2	TRBJ1-1	NA	TGTGCCAGCAGCCAAGGTACAGAGAACACTGAAGCTTTCTTT	CASSQGTENTEAFF
NA	16	TRBV11-3	TRBJ1-3	TRBD1	TGTGCCAGCAGCCAAGGGACAGGGAGCTCTGGAAACACCATATATTTT	CASSQGTGSSGNTIYF
NA	13	TRBV13	TRBJ2-5	NA	TGTGCCAGCAGCTTAGCAGGGTCCCAGACCCAGTACTTC	CASSLAGSQTQYF
NA	14	TRBV3-1/TRBV3-2	TRBJ1-5	TRBD1	TGTGCCAGCAGCCAGGGACAGGCAAATCAGCCCCAGCATTTT	CASSQGQANQPQHF
NA	15	TRBV28	TRBJ2-1	TRBD2	TGTGCCAGCAGTTTATGGGCTAGCGGGACCAATGAGCAGTTCTTC	CASSLWASGTNEQFF
NA	11	TRBV20-1	TRBJ2-7	NA	TGCAGTGCCGGGATAGGGATTGAGCAGTACTTC	CSAGIGIEQYF
NA	16	TRBV5-1	TRBJ2-2	NA	TGCGCCAGCAGCGAACGGACTTTCGCGAACACCGGGGAGCTGTTTTTT	CASSERTFANTGELFF
NA	15	TRBV4-1	TRBJ2-5	TRBD1	TGCGCCAGCAGCCTTCTGCCGGGACAGCAAGAGACCCAGTACTTC	CASSLLPGQQETQYF
NA	14	TRBV5-4	TRBJ2-7	NA	TGTGCCAGCAGCTTGGGCACTGCACGCTACGAGCAGTACTTC	CASSLGTARYEQYF
NA	11	TRBV29-1	TRBJ2-5	NA	TGCAGCGTCCTCCCCCAGGAGACCCAGTACTTC	CSVLPQETQYF
NA	20	TRBV27	TRBJ2-3	TRBD2	TGTGCCAGCAGTACCATACCCCCGGGACTAGCCTTAACTAGCACAGATACGCAGTATTTT	CASSTIPPGLALTSTDTQYF
NA	14	TRBV6-6	TRBJ2-5	NA	TGTGCCAGCAGTTCGTGGGGAGGCCCAGAGACCCAGTACTTC	CASSSWGGPETQYF
once	15	TRBV4-1	TRBJ1-2	NA	TGCGCCAGCAGCCAGACAGACGGCCCCGACTATGGCTACACCTTC	CASSQTDGPDYGYTF
NA	15	TRBV4-1	TRBJ1-5	TRBD1	TGCGCCAGCAGCCAAGAGGGACAGGGTGAGCAGCCCCAGCATTTT	CASSQEGQGEQPQHF
NA	14	TRBV9	TRBJ2-1	TRBD2	TGTGCCAGCAGCCCGGAGAGCGGGAGCGATGAGCAGTTCTTC	CASSPESGSDEQFF
NA	14	TRBV6-5	TRBJ1-4	TRBD1	TGTGCCAGCAGCATGGGACAGGGGTCTGAAAAACTGTTTTTT	CASSMGQGSEKLFF
NA	16	TRBV10-2	TRBJ2-2	NA	TGCGCCAGCAGTGAGGTTGGGGCGACGAACACCGGGGAGCTGTTTTTT	CASSEVGATNTGELFF
NA	16	TRBV11-2	TRBJ2-2	NA	TGTGCCAGCAGCTTAGATCTAGTCTTATCCACCGGGGAGCTGTTTTTT	CASSLDLVLSTGELFF
few	13	TRBV5-4	TRBJ2-1	NA	TGTGCCAGCACGTTCGGAGGGGCCGGTGAGCAGTTCTTC	CASTFGGAGEQFF
NA	15	TRBV3-1/TRBV3-2	TRBJ2-7	NA	TGTGCCAGCAGCCCAAGCTCTCAGGTATTCTACGAGCAGTACTTC	CASSPSSQVFYEQYF
NA	14	TRBV5-4	TRBJ1-4	TRBD1	TGTGCCAGCAGCTTGCAGGGGGGAGGTGAAAAACTGTTTTTT	CASSLQGGGEKLFF
NA	14	TRBV7-9	TRBJ2-7	NA	TGTGCCAGCAGCTCGTTCCCAGGGATCCACGAGCAGTACTTC	CASSSFPGIHEQYF
NA	13	TRBV19	TRBJ1-1	NA	TGTGCCAGTAGTATATTTCCAGACACTGAAGCTTTCTTT	CASSIFPDTEAFF